Each of the 19 T cell receptor beta chains below was sequenced from the same sample in a study of identical twins. TCRdb called the 5' RACE reads again in MiXCR, with one record for every CDR3 protein. The data hold some 1,600,000 distinct CDR3 sequences, with 32% observed a single time. The sample was cord blood. The receptors originated from a newborn girl in good health.

This clonotype has only a few counts. The chain uses TRBV12-3 or TRBV12-4 and TRBJ2-2; D uncertain. V dropped 3 bases and J dropped 0 bases, with 17 bases sitting between them. CDR3 length equals 18 residues. The DNA for the CDR3 is TGTGCCAGCAGTTTTGTATCCATGAGGTTCGCGAACACCGGGGAGCTGTTTTTT. It yields the protein CASSFVSMRFANTGELFF.

About this clonotype itself: The junction shows a germline mismatch at one end, possibly a read error. The gene calls are TRBV6-6 and TRBJ1-3; a weak D match, TRBD1 (5 bases). Germline values: CDR1 MNHNY, CDR2 SVGAGI (reference sequence). The CDR3 spans 15 residues. The CDR3 DNA is TGTGCCAGCAGTACTGGGACCAGGGTCGGAAACACCATCTATTTT. Protein: CASSTGTRVGNTIYF.

J is TRBJ2-5 and V is TRBV13, with TRBD2 identical over 14 bases. The last part of the DNA fits TRBJ2-7 better; the J call may be wrong. The CDR3 has 17 amino acids. Per the germline V gene, CDR1 is PRHDT and CDR2 is FYEKMQ (reference sequence). This CDR3 reads CASSPKGLAGDFDEQYF. The CDR3 bases are TGTGCCAGCAGCCCAAAGGGACTAGCGGGAGATTTCGACGAGCAGTACTTC.

Comment on this clonotype: A junction end diverges from the germline sequence, so it may reflect a read error. V and J are TRBV12-5 and TRBJ2-1, with unresolved D. CDR1 and CDR2 from the germline V gene are LGHNT and FRNRAP. This CDR3 contains 13 residues. CDR3 in amino acids: CASGLVQYNDQFF. CDR3 in DNA: TGTGCTAGTGGTTTGGTACAGTACAATGACCAGTTCTTC.

This clonotype has more than one count but fewer than ten. The V call is TRBV7-2, the J call TRBJ2-5; D is ambiguous. Germline CDR1 and CDR2: SGHTA and FQGNSA. V was clipped by 0 bases and J by 2 bases, with 7 bases between them. The CDR3 is 14 residues long. The CDR3 nucleotides read TGTGCCAGCAGCTTAGCCGACCTACAAGAGACCCAGTACTTC. This sequence encodes CASSLADLQETQYF.

This clonotype was seen more than once but under ten times. The chain couples TRBV20-1 to TRBJ1-5; TRBD1 matches at 7 bases. The germline V gene encodes CDR1 DFQATT and CDR2 SNEGSKA (reference sequence). The CDR3 is 16 residues long. V trimming: 0 bases; J trimming: 5 bases; junction bases outside the gene matches: 10. CDR3 region: CSARDLDRAVDQPQHF. Written as DNA, the CDR3 is TGCAGTGCTAGAGACCTAGACAGGGCCGTGGATCAGCCCCAGCATTTT.

The chain couples TRBV7-2 to TRBJ1-5; 9 positions agree with TRBD1. Germline loops: CDR1 SGHTA, CDR2 FQGNSA. The junction had 5 bases not matched to a gene; V was cut back by 4 bases and J by 7 bases. The CDR3 is 14 residues long. The CDR3 reads CASSYRTGVQPQHF. CDR3 bases: TGTGCCAGCAGCTACAGGACAGGGGTCCAGCCCCAGCATTTT.

The chain employs TRBV7-2 and TRBJ2-5; 15 bases map to TRBD2. Trimming at V came to 5 bases and at J to 5 bases, leaving 9 bases not matched to a gene. Germline V gives CDR1 SGHTA, CDR2 FQGNSA. CDR3 length equals 17 residues. This CDR3 is CASSLPGLAGGSETQYF. The CDR3 nucleotides read TGTGCCAGCAGCCTCCCGGGACTAGCGGGGGGCAGTGAGACCCAGTACTTC.

The CDR3 is CASSQGLAGVYTGELFF. The CDR3 DNA reads TGCGCCAGCAGCCAAGGACTAGCGGGGGTATACACCGGGGAGCTGTTTTTT. The chain couples TRBV4-1 to TRBJ2-2, with 12 nucleotides matching TRBD2. The CDR3 loop spans 17 amino acids. Trimming cost V 1 base and J 3 bases; bases outside gene matches: 3. The germline CDR1 and CDR2 sequences are MGHRA and YSYEKL.

The J gene is TRBJ2-7, the V gene TRBV29-1; 15 bases line up with TRBD2. CDR3 size: 14 residues. The trim removed 7 bases at V and 2 bases at J, leaving 3 bases unmatched. CDR1 and CDR2 (germline): SQVTM, ANQGSEA. CDR3: CSAGLAGGPYEQYF. The CDR3 bases are TGCAGCGCCGGACTAGCGGGAGGGCCCTACGAGCAGTACTTC.

A few counts support this clonotype. This sequence joins TRBV20-1 and TRBJ1-4, with a tentative D call TRBD1 (6 bases). The CDR3 sequence is 14 residues long. V lost 0 bases and J lost 8, with 13 bases in between. Germline V gene sequence: CDR1 DFQATT, CDR2 SNEGSKA (reference sequence). The CDR3 sequence: CSARDTRGLEKLFF. CDR3 bases: TGCAGTGCTAGAGATACACGGGGGCTGGAAAAACTGTTTTTT.

The chain is built from TRBV12-3 or TRBV12-4 and TRBJ2-5, with D maybe TRBD2 (6 bases). The CDR3 is 12 residues long. With 11 bases removed from V and 11 bases from J, the gap between germline ends came to 21 bases. The CDR3 region is CAPGSGLNEQYF. The CDR3 nucleotides read TGTGCCCCGGGGAGCGGGCTTAATGAGCAGTACTTC.

This clonotype was counted a few times. This CDR3 is CASGRWTSFYEQYF. The CDR3 DNA follows: TGTGCCAGCGGACGATGGACTAGCTTCTACGAGCAGTACTTC. The gene calls are TRBV11-2 and TRBJ2-7; 8 bases are shared with TRBD2. The germline V gene has CDR1 SGHAT and CDR2 FQNNGV. The CDR3 totals 14 residues. V was clipped by 8 bases and J by 3 bases; unmatched bases: 9. Together with reference TRBV11-2 and TRBJ2-7, the CDR3 gives the full variable domain: EAGVAQSPRYKIIEKRQSVAFWCNPISGHATLYWYQQILGQGPKLLIQFQNNGVVDDSQLPKDRFSAERLKGVDSTLKIQPAKLEDSAVYLCASGRWTSFYEQYFGPGTRLTVT.

The CDR3 loop reads CASRGWGAGYTF. The CDR3 region has the DNA TGTGCCAGCAGAGGGTGGGGGGCGGGCTACACCTTC. The rearrangement joins TRBV28 to TRBJ1-2; D perhaps matches TRBD1 (6 bases). V was clipped by 6 bases and J by 8 bases, with 13 bases between them. The germline V gene encodes CDR1 MDHEN and CDR2 SYDVKM. This CDR3 has 12 residues.

The CDR3 sequence is CASSKETAHGYTF. CDR3 in DNA: TGTGCCAGCAGCAAAGAGACGGCTCATGGCTACACCTTC. This chain uses TRBV21-1 with TRBJ1-2. TRBV21-1 is a pseudogene locus. This CDR3 spans 13 amino acids.

V usage is TRBV21-1 and J usage is TRBJ2-5. TRBV21-1 is a known pseudogene. There are 12 residues in the CDR3. CDR3: CASSKVEETQYF. For the CDR3, the DNA is TGTGCCAGCAGCAAAGTCGAGGAGACCCAGTACTTC.

This clonotype was recorded a few times. The V call is TRBV28, the J call TRBJ1-1; TRBD1 is a possible D gene (5 bases). Trimming removed 7 bases from V and 9 bases from J, with 15 bases in between. CDR1 is MDHEN and CDR2 is SYDVKM in the germline V gene. This CDR3 is 12 amino acids long. The CDR3 nucleotides are TGTGCCAGCATGAGGACACGGCAGAAAGCTTTCTTT. Protein sequence: CASMRTRQKAFF.

The sample holds a few counts of this clonotype. The chain carries TRBV18 and TRBJ1-1; a weak D match, TRBD1 (5 bases). Germline-derived CDR1 and CDR2 are KGHSH and LQKENI. CDR3 length equals 15 residues. Trimming removed 3 bases from V and 3 bases from J, with 14 bases in between. CDR3 in amino acids: CASSPPSGRDTEAFF. CDR3 nucleotides: TGTGCCAGCTCACCGCCATCGGGCAGGGACACTGAAGCTTTCTTT.

This clonotype turned up a few times. The chain carries TRBV10-3 and TRBJ2-4; 7 bases fit TRBD2. Germline-derived CDR1 and CDR2 are ENHRY and SYGVKD. Unmatched junction bases numbered 9, after V lost 10 bases and J lost 0 bases. The CDR3 has 15 residues. In DNA form, the CDR3 reads TGTGCCACGCTAGCGGACGGGGTAGCCAAAAACATTCAGTACTTC. This codes for CATLADGVAKNIQYF.